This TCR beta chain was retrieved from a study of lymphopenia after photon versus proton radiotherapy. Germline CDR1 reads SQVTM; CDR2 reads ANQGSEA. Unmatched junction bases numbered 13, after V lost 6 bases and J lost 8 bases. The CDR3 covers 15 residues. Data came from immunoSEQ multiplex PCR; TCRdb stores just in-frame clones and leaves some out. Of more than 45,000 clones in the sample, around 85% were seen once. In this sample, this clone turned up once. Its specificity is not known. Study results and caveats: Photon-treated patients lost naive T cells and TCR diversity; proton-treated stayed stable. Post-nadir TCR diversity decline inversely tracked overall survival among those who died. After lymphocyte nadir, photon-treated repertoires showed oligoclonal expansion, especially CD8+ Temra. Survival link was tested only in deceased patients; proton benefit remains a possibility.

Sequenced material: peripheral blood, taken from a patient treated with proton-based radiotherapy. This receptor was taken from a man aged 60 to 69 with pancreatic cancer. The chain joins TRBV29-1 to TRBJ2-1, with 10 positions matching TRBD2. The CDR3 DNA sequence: TGCAGCGTCCGGACTAGCGGATGGGGGCTAGATGAGCAGTTCTTC. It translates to CSVRTSGWGLDEQFF.